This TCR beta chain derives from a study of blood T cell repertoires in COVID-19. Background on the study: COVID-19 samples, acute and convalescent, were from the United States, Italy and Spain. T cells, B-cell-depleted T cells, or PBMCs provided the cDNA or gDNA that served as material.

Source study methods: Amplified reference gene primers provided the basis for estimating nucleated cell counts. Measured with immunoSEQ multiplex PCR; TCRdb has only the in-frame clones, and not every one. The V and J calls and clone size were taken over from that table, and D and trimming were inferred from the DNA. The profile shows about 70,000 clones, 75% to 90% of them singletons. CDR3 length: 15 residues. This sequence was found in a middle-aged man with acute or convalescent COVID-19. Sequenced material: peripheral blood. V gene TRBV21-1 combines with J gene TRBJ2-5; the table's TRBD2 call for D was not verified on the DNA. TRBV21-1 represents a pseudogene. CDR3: CASSKGNQRQETQYF. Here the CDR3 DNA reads TGTGCCAGCAGCAAAGGGAATCAGCGTCAAGAGACCCAGTACTTC.